One sample yielded the 25 T cell receptor beta chains listed below, sequenced in a study of shared clonotypes between healthy human individuals. TCRdb's copy holds only in-frame clones and misses some; the assay was immunoSEQ multiplex PCR. In the table there are approximately 2.5 million clones, around 94% of which are singletons. Sequencing was carried out using naive CD4+ T cells sorted from blood. Noted subset: CD45RA+ positively selected. The receptors originated from a man between 18 and 29 years old in good health.

The genes are TRBV7-2 and TRBJ2-7; 7 bases match TRBD1. Germline V CDR1 and CDR2: SGHTA, FQGNSA. With 1 base clipped from V and 7 bases from J, the junction kept 7 bases outside the gene matches. This CDR3 is 14 amino acids long. The CDR3 DNA sequence: TGTGCCAGCAGCTTAGTGGACAGGACGGGGGAGCAGTACTTC. It encodes CASSLVDRTGEQYF.

The rearrangement joins TRBV11-2 to TRBJ2-3, with 13 bases aligning to TRBD2. This CDR3 spans 18 amino acids. In germline, CDR1 is SGHAT, CDR2 FQNNGV. Unmatched junction bases numbered 10, after V lost 3 bases and J lost 4 bases. The CDR3 spells CASSLHGRTSGGADTQYF. As DNA, the CDR3 is TGTGCCAGCAGCTTGCACGGGCGGACTAGCGGGGGTGCAGATACGCAGTATTTT.

To note about this clone: This sample also contains other DNA sequences that code for the same CDR3. V and J are TRBV30 and TRBJ2-7; 7 nucleotides agree with TRBD1. The CDR3 is 12 residues long. Looked up from germline, CDR1 is GTSNPN and CDR2 is SVGIG (reference sequence). V lost 3 bases and J lost 2; bases outside the gene matches: 1. The CDR3 nucleotides read TGTGCCTGGAGCGGGACAGCCTACGAGCAGTACTTC. Its protein is CAWSGTAYEQYF.

This sequence joins TRBV11-2 and TRBJ2-5, with a tentative D call TRBD2 (5 bases). The V end was cut by 6 bases, the J end by 0 bases, with 8 bases between. There are 13 residues in the CDR3. The V gene's germline CDR1 is SGHAT and CDR2 FQNNGV. CDR3 in DNA: TGTGCCAGCAGGGACGGGAACCAAGAGACCCAGTACTTC. Protein sequence: CASRDGNQETQYF. Using reference TRBV11-2 and TRBJ2-5 for the parts outside the CDR3, the full variable domain is EAGVAQSPRYKIIEKRQSVAFWCNPISGHATLYWYQQILGQGPKLLIQFQNNGVVDDSQLPKDRFSAERLKGVDSTLKIQPAKLEDSAVYLCASRDGNQETQYFGPGTRLLVL.

The chain has TRBV5-1 and TRBJ1-5; D may be TRBD1 (5 bases). There are 16 residues in the CDR3. Between the trimmed V and J ends, which lost 4 bases and 2 bases, there was a span of 16 bases. Germline V lookup: CDR1 SGHRS, CDR2 YFSETQ. DNA of the CDR3: TGCGCCAGCAGCCCGGGTGGGGGATGGGGCAATCAGCCCCAGCATTTT. Translation: CASSPGGGWGNQPQHF.

This chain connects TRBV7-3 to TRBJ2-7, with TRBD1 matching over 9 bases. CDR1 and CDR2 from the germline V gene are SGHTA and FQGTGA. CDR3 size: 15 residues. Trimming took 2 bases from V and 4 from J; bases not matched to a gene: 6. The CDR3 protein is CASSLGAGQGYEQYF. The CDR3 bases are TGTGCCAGCAGCTTAGGAGCGGGACAGGGTTACGAGCAGTACTTC.

V gene TRBV9 combines with J gene TRBJ1-1; D unclear. Germline V gene data show CDR1 as SGDLS and CDR2 as YYNGEE. The CDR3 is made up of 14 amino acids. The V gene lost 4 bases and the J gene lost 4 bases, with 14 bases spanning the gap. The DNA of the CDR3 is TGTGCCAGCAGCCCGCTGAGAGGGATCACTGAAGCTTTCTTT. It codes for CASSPLRGITEAFF.

J is TRBJ2-6 and V is TRBV19, with 10 bases identical to TRBD1. Germline V gives CDR1 LNHDA, CDR2 SQIVND (reference sequence). The CDR3 runs to 20 residues. The junction had 12 bases not matched to a gene; V was cut back by 4 bases and J by 0 bases. Here the CDR3 reads CASSRYPGTGEFSGANVLTF. CDR3 coding DNA: TGTGCCAGTAGTAGATACCCCGGGACAGGGGAATTCTCTGGGGCCAACGTCCTGACTTTC.

This rearrangement joins TRBV4-2 to TRBJ2-3; 10 positions match TRBD2. Trimming cost V 4 bases and J 1 base; bases outside gene matches: 2. The germline gives CDR1 LGHNA, CDR2 YNFKEQ. The CDR3 covers 15 residues. The CDR3 DNA reads TGTGCCAGCAGCCTCGGGACTAGCGGCACAGATACGCAGTATTTT. Its protein product is CASSLGTSGTDTQYF.

V usage is TRBV11-2 and J usage is TRBJ1-1, with D tentatively TRBD1 (5 bases). Germline V gene lookup returns CDR1 SGHAT and CDR2 FQNNGV. This CDR3 spans 12 amino acids. Between the trimmed V and J ends, which lost 2 bases and 8 bases, there was a span of 9 bases. The CDR3 DNA reads as TGTGCCAGCAGCTTAACGGGACGGGAAGCTTTCTTT. Its protein product is CASSLTGREAFF.

The chain recombines TRBV9 with TRBJ2-3; 8 nucleotides line up with TRBD2. Germline V gene data show CDR1 as SGDLS and CDR2 as YYNGEE. The J segment lost 4 bases and the V segment lost 5 bases, leaving 9 bases of the junction unmatched. This CDR3 spans 15 amino acids. CDR3 loop: CASRPGLASSDTQYF. CDR3 nucleotide sequence: TGTGCCAGCAGACCCGGACTAGCCTCTTCAGATACGCAGTATTTT. The whole variable domain, filled in from reference TRBV9 and TRBJ2-3, reads DSGVTQTPKHLITATGQRVTLRCSPRSGDLSVYWYQQSLDQGLQFLIQYYNGEERAKGNILERFSAQQFPDLHSELNLSSLELGDSALYFCASRPGLASSDTQYFGPGTRLTVL.

For this clone: The same CDR3 arises from other DNA sequences in this sample as well. V usage is TRBV30 and J usage is TRBJ2-6; D possibly corresponds to TRBD2 (5 bases). The germline V gene encodes CDR1 GTSNPN and CDR2 SVGIG (reference sequence). The length of the CDR3 is 12 residues. Trimming shortened V by 5 bases and J by 3 bases, and 5 bases separated the two germline ends. The CDR3 loop is CAWGSGANVLTF. The CDR3, as DNA: TGTGCCTGGGGGAGTGGGGCCAACGTCCTGACTTTC. The variable domain in full, completed from reference TRBV30 and TRBJ2-6, reads SQTIHQWPATLVQPVGSPLSLECTVEGTSNPNLYWYRQAAGRGLQLLFYSVGIGQISSEVPQNLSASRPQDRQFILSSKKLLLSDSGFYLCAWGSGANVLTFGAGSRLTVL.

A few counts support this clone. The V gene is TRBV7-9, the J gene TRBJ1-1; 7 bases agree with TRBD1. Germline assignment: CDR1 SEHNR and CDR2 FQNEAQ (reference sequence). The CDR3 has 14 amino acids. The junction had 4 bases not matched to a gene; V was cut back by 5 bases and J by 1 base. CDR3: CASSQGQPNTEAFF. The DNA for the CDR3 is TGTGCCAGCAGCCAGGGACAGCCGAACACTGAAGCTTTCTTT.

The chain combines TRBV28 with TRBJ1-5; a weak D match, TRBD1 (5 bases). CDR1 is MDHEN and CDR2 is SYDVKM in the germline V gene. The CDR3 loop spans 13 amino acids. Trimming took off 4 bases at V and 12 bases at J, with 16 bases between the two ends. The CDR3 protein is CASSSRAPGGQHF. CDR3 sequence (DNA): TGTGCCAGCAGTTCCCGGGCCCCCGGGGGCCAGCATTTT.

The genes are TRBV4-1 and TRBJ1-6; no firm D call. CDR3 size: 17 residues. The V gene's germline CDR1 is MGHRA and CDR2 YSYEKL. V gave up 4 bases and J gave up 0 bases, with 13 bases separating them. In nucleotides, the CDR3 is TGCGCCAGCAGCCCAGCACGCTCGGGCTCCTATAATTCACCCCTCCACTTT. Protein: CASSPARSGSYNSPLHF.

The gene calls are TRBV18 and TRBJ2-1; weak D call: TRBD2 (6 bases). The germline V and J ends were trimmed by 6 bases and 9 bases, with 15 bases remaining between them. Germline V gene data show CDR1 as KGHSH and CDR2 as LQKENI. There are 13 residues in the CDR3. CDR3 region: CASSPPAEGEQFF. The DNA of the CDR3 is TGTGCCAGCTCGCCCCCGGCGGAGGGTGAGCAGTTCTTC.

The CDR3 DNA sequence: TGTGCCAGCAGCTGGGGGCCCTCGGATCCTGGAAACACCATATATTTT. The encoded protein is CASSWGPSDPGNTIYF. The chain carries TRBV5-4 and TRBJ1-3; TRBD1 might be the D (6 bases). CDR1 and CDR2 (germline): SGHNT, YYREEE (reference sequence). The CDR3 extends over 16 amino acids. The V end was cut by 3 bases, the J end by 2 bases, with 15 bases between.

The V and J genes are TRBV4-3 and TRBJ2-3; a possible D gene is TRBD1 (6 bases). Germline V CDR1 and CDR2: LGHNA, YSLEER. The CDR3 totals 16 residues. V lost 0 bases and J 3 bases, leaving 13 bases between the germline ends. Here the CDR3 reads CASSQDPGVLTDTQYF. CDR3 nucleotides: TGCGCCAGCAGCCAAGATCCAGGGGTTCTGACAGATACGCAGTATTTT.

The CDR3 coding sequence is TGTGCCAGCAGCTTAGGAACTCCCGGAGATACGCAGTATTTT. Residues: CASSLGTPGDTQYF. The chain recombines TRBV11-3 with TRBJ2-3; D gene ambiguous. Germline V gives CDR1 SGHNT, CDR2 YENEEA. The CDR3 contains 14 residues. Between the trimmed V and J ends, which lost 1 base and 5 bases, there was a span of 10 bases.

The chain couples TRBV10-1 to TRBJ1-4; a possible D gene is TRBD1 (6 bases). V was clipped by 4 bases and J by 8 bases, with 14 bases between them. Germline V CDR1 and CDR2: WNHNN, SYGVQD (reference sequence). The CDR3 runs 14 residues. DNA for the CDR3: TGCGCCAGCAGTGGAGGGGGGCCGGGAGAAAAACTGTTTTTT. It yields the protein CASSGGGPGEKLFF.

The CDR3 sequence: CASSEAIMGDGYGYTF. CDR3 in DNA: TGTGCCAGCAGTGAAGCGATAATGGGAGACGGCTATGGCTACACCTTC. The chain recombines TRBV6-1 with TRBJ1-2; the D is unclear. The length of the CDR3 is 16 residues. Trimming shortened V by 0 bases and J by 4 bases, and 15 bases separated the two germline ends. Per germline, CDR1 MNHNS and CDR2 SASEGT.

In its sample, this clone was seen a few times. This specimen includes other DNA sequences encoding the same CDR3. The J gene is TRBJ2-5, the V gene TRBV7-9; possible D gene TRBD1, 5 bases. The CDR3 runs 12 residues. The ends were cut back, 4 bases at V and 2 bases at J, with 5 bases in the middle. Germline V CDR1 and CDR2: SEHNR, FQNEAQ (reference sequence). The CDR3 DNA follows: TGTGCCAGCAGCTCAGGGCAAGAGACCCAGTACTTC. Translated, it gives CASSSGQETQYF.

V is TRBV25-1 and J is TRBJ2-5; TRBD1 matches at 8 bases. Germline V gene lookup returns CDR1 MGHDK and CDR2 SYGVNS. Trimming cost V 3 bases and J 5 bases; bases outside gene matches: 8. The CDR3 is made up of 15 amino acids. In nucleotides, the CDR3 is TGTGCCAGCAGTGATCCTAGACAGGGGTGGGAGACCCAGTACTTC. Its translation is CASSDPRQGWETQYF.

The chain combines TRBV18 with TRBJ2-5; 16 bases are a match to TRBD2. CDR1 is KGHSH, CDR2 LQKENI, per germline. The ends lost 3 bases at V and 1 base at J; junction bases unmatched: 8. This CDR3 spans 19 amino acids. The CDR3 DNA is TGTGCCAGCTCACCGAAACGGGGACTAGCGGGAGGGTCCCAAGAGACCCAGTACTTC. It specifies CASSPKRGLAGGSQETQYF.

The chain has TRBV29-1 and TRBJ2-3; TRBD2 matches 8 bases. Germline V gene data show CDR1 as SQVTM and CDR2 as ANQGSEA. This CDR3 is built from 15 residues. The trim removed 3 bases at V and 1 base at J, leaving 6 bases unmatched. The DNA for the CDR3 is TGCAGCGTTGACGTAGCGGGGATCGGCACAGATACGCAGTATTTT. Amino acid sequence: CSVDVAGIGTDTQYF.